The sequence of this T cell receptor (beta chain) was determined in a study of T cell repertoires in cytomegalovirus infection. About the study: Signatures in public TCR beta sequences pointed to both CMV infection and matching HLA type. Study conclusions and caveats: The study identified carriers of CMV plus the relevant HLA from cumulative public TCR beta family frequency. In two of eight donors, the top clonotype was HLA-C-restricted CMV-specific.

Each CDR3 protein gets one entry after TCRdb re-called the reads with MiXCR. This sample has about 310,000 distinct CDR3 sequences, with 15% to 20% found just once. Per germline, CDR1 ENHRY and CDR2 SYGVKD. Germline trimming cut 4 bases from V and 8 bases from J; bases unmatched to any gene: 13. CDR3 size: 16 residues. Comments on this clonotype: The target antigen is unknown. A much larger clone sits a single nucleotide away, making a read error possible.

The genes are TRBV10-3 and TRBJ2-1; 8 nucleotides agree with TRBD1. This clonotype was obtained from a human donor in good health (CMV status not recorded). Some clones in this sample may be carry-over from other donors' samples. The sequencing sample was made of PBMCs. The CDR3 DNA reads TGTGCCATCAGTGCGCAAGCAGGGTCAGGGGGCGATGAGCAGTTCTTC. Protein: CAISAQAGSGGDEQFF.